The 2 T cell receptor beta chains below come from one sample, sequenced in a study of glioma-infiltrating T cells. Amplification of TCR alpha and beta CDR3 regions from RNA used iRepertoire nested multiplex PCR. TCRdb reanalysed the multiplex PCR reads using MiXCR and keeps one entry per CDR3 protein. The sample carries around 190,000 distinct CDR3 sequences, around 40% recorded once. The sequenced sample was glioma tissue, nonneoplastic brain tissue, or PBMCs (not recorded which). These receptors all stem from a human donor with low-grade glioma or glioblastoma, undergoing nonglioma brain surgery, or in good health (not recorded which).

As concerns this clonotype: Given a much more abundant clone one base away, this may be a read error. The CDR3: CASTLGQGSNEQFF. The CDR3 bases are TGTGCCAGCACCTTGGGGCAGGGCTCCAATGAGCAGTTCTTC. The gene calls are TRBV28 and TRBJ2-1; maybe TRBD1 (5 bases). Germline assignment: CDR1 MDHEN and CDR2 SYDVKM. Trimming pared 7 bases from V and 6 bases from J, leaving 16 bases between. The CDR3 has 14 residues.

This clonotype was observed a handful of times. The rearrangement joins TRBV5-5 to TRBJ1-5; D remains ambiguous. This CDR3 contains 14 residues. In germline, CDR1 is SGHKS, CDR2 YYEKEE (reference sequence). V gave up 0 bases and J gave up 1 base, with 5 bases separating them. The CDR3 nucleotides are TGTGCCAGCAGCTTGGAGTGGAGCAATCAGCCCCAGCATTTT. Translated: CASSLEWSNQPQHF.